The entry below gives a single T cell receptor beta chain sequence along with its context. The antigen is not known. The source of the sample is a study of shared clonotypes between healthy human individuals. General study findings and limits: Non-shared clonotypes had lower generation probabilities than those shared by all four donors.

This CDR3 spans 13 amino acids. J gave up 3 bases and V 3 bases, and 2 bases lay outside the gene matches. Germline V gene lookup returns CDR1 SSHAT and CDR2 FNYEAQ (reference sequence). The repertoire was sequenced with immunoSEQ multiplex PCR; TCRdb's copy has only in-frame clones and lacks some. The sample includes 2,500,000 or so clones, approximately 94% seen only once; the top ten take approximately 0.37%. Sequenced material: naive CD4+ T cells from PBMCs. Regarding subset: CD45RA+ positively selected. The rearrangement joins TRBV7-7 to TRBJ2-7, with 7 nucleotides matching TRBD2. The clonotype comes from a man in his late teens or twenties in good health. Some clones in this sample may be carry-over from other donors' samples. The CDR3 nucleotides read TGTGCCAGCAGCTTGGGGACTATCTACGAGCAGTACTTC. Translated, it gives CASSLGTIYEQYF.